One and the same sample provided the 27 T cell receptor beta chains below, sequenced in a study of Graves' ophthalmopathy and Graves' hyperthyroidism. As the template, RNA transcripts were used to amplify TCR beta CDR3 regions. In the first round, RT-PCR was carried out with HTBI primers, and a multiplex PCR formed the second round. TCRdb re-called the multiplex PCR reads through MiXCR, storing one row per CDR3 protein. The sample includes 620,000 or so distinct CDR3 sequences, over 20% of them seen just once. The sequencing sample was made of peripheral blood. These receptors all come from a woman younger than 30 with stable Graves' hyperthyroidism. Some clones in this sample may be carry-over from other donors' samples.

This clonotype was counted many times. The rearrangement uses TRBV2 and TRBJ1-2; 7 nucleotides match TRBD1. This CDR3 has 14 residues. Trimming cost V 3 bases and J 5 bases; bases outside gene matches: 6. From germline, CDR1 is SNHLY and CDR2 FYNNEI. The CDR3 is CASSEKQGNYGYTF. DNA for the CDR3: TGTGCCAGCAGTGAGAAACAGGGGAATTATGGCTACACCTTC.

CDR3 loop: CASSSRTGKGLNYGYTF. The CDR3 DNA follows: TGTGCCAGCAGCTCCCGGACAGGGAAGGGACTAAACTATGGCTACACCTTC. J is TRBJ1-2 and V is TRBV11-2; 8 bases agree with TRBD1. Germline CDR1 and CDR2: SGHAT and FQNNGV. The CDR3 spans 17 residues. Unmatched junction bases numbered 12, after V lost 4 bases and J lost 2 bases.

The chain uses TRBV18 and TRBJ1-1; weak D call: TRBD1 (6 bases). The CDR3 is 15 residues long. The germline V gene has CDR1 KGHSH and CDR2 LQKENI. V was trimmed by 4 bases and J by 1 base, leaving 13 bases between them. CDR3 protein: CASSLQGSGNTEAFF. CDR3 nucleotides: TGTGCCAGCTCACTGCAGGGGTCGGGGAACACTGAAGCTTTCTTT.

The V call is TRBV28, the J call TRBJ2-4; D may be TRBD2 (6 bases). This CDR3 has 19 residues. Germline loops: CDR1 MDHEN, CDR2 SYDVKM. V was cut by 2 bases and J by 2 bases, with 22 bases left in between. This CDR3 is CASSLTLGRGGSTKNIQYF. For the CDR3, the DNA is TGTGCCAGCAGTTTAACATTAGGTAGGGGAGGTTCAACCAAAAACATTCAGTACTTC.

The sample holds many counts of this clonotype. The chain recombines TRBV25-1 with TRBJ1-2, with 10 bases that match TRBD1. V dropped 0 bases and J dropped 4; count of bases not matched to a gene: 5. Per the germline V gene, CDR1 is MGHDK and CDR2 is SYGVNS. The CDR3 contains 16 residues. CDR3 loop: CASSEYRDRGLYGYTF. CDR3 DNA sequence: TGTGCCAGCAGTGAATACCGGGACAGGGGCCTCTATGGCTACACCTTC.

This clonotype has a handful of counts. The gene calls are TRBV18 and TRBJ1-1; D may be TRBD1 (6 bases). This CDR3 comprises 13 residues. Germline assignment: CDR1 KGHSH and CDR2 LQKENI. Trimming cost V 1 base and J 11 bases, with 14 bases left between them. DNA of the CDR3: TGTGCCAGCTCACCACGAGACGGGGGCGTTGCTTTCTTT. Translated: CASSPRDGGVAFF.

J is TRBJ2-7 and V is TRBV20-1; 8 nucleotides match TRBD2. V shed 0 bases and J 6 bases; nucleotides not matched to a gene: 13. The germline CDR1 and CDR2 sequences are DFQATT and SNEGSKA (reference sequence). The length of the CDR3 is 16 residues. CDR3 nucleotides: TGCAGTGCTAGAGATCCTGGCGGGGGGACCCTTGGCGAGCAGTACTTC. As protein: CSARDPGGGTLGEQYF.

This clonotype was observed at least ten times. The V call is TRBV19, the J call TRBJ1-5; 7 bases fit TRBD1. The CDR3 is 18 amino acids. After removal of 5 bases from V and 4 bases from J, the junction contained 17 bases not matched to a gene. Germline V gene sequence: CDR1 LNHDA, CDR2 SQIVND (reference sequence). The CDR3 sequence: CASSPNDRVQRGNQPQHF. CDR3 bases: TGTGCCAGTAGTCCAAACGACAGGGTGCAGAGAGGAAATCAGCCCCAGCATTTT.

The V gene is TRBV19, the J gene TRBJ2-5, with D perhaps matching TRBD1 or TRBD2 (5 bases each). The ends were cut back, 3 bases at V and 3 bases at J, with 26 bases in the middle. Germline CDR1 reads LNHDA; CDR2 reads SQIVND (reference sequence). The CDR3 has 19 amino acids. The CDR3 sequence: CASSIGVWGKSGREETQYF. CDR3 coding DNA: TGTGCCAGTAGTATTGGGGTCTGGGGGAAGTCTGGCCGAGAAGAGACCCAGTACTTC. Full variable domain (rest looked up from reference TRBV19 and TRBJ2-5): DGGITQSPKYLFRKEGQNVTLSCEQNLNHDAMYWYRQDPGQGLRLIYYSQIVNDFQKGDIAEGYSVSREKKESFPLTVTSAQKNPTAFYLCASSIGVWGKSGREETQYFGPGTRLLVL.

Many counts were recorded for this clonotype. The junction departs from germline at one end; a sequencing error may be responsible. This chain connects TRBV12-3 or TRBV12-4 to TRBJ2-7, with D uncertain. The CDR3 totals 15 residues. This CDR3 is CASRLGPTTAYEQYF. The CDR3 nucleotides read TGTGCCAGCAGGTTAGGCCCTACCACCGCCTACGAGCAGTACTTC.

V gene TRBV7-2 combines with J gene TRBJ1-2; TRBD1 matches 7 bases. V gave up 8 bases and J gave up 1 base; unmatched junction bases: 7. The CDR3 is made up of 14 amino acids. Germline V CDR1 and CDR2: SGHTA, FQGNSA. In DNA, the CDR3 is TGTGCCAGCTCACCGGGACAGATTAACTATGGCTACACCTTC. Residues: CASSPGQINYGYTF.

This clonotype was observed a handful of times. This chain connects TRBV13 to TRBJ2-7, with a tentative D call TRBD1 (6 bases). The germline V gene encodes CDR1 PRHDT and CDR2 FYEKMQ (reference sequence). Trimming removed 5 bases from V and 5 bases from J, with 10 bases in between. The CDR3 is 12 amino acids. This CDR3 reads CASSHRVDEQYF. DNA for the CDR3: TGTGCCAGCAGCCACAGGGTGGACGAGCAGTACTTC.

This clonotype was recorded at least ten times. The rearrangement uses TRBV11-2 and TRBJ1-1; 7 bases align to TRBD1. Trimming at V came to 5 bases and at J to 6 bases, leaving 12 bases not matched to a gene. This CDR3 region has 15 residues. Germline V gene sequence: CDR1 SGHAT, CDR2 FQNNGV. The CDR3, as DNA: TGTGCCAGCAGCCCGTCCGGGACAGCAAACGCTGAAGCTTTCTTT. It codes for CASSPSGTANAEAFF.

Many counts were recorded for this clonotype. The rearrangement links TRBV15 to TRBJ2-7; D could derive from TRBD1 or TRBD2 (5 bases each). In germline, CDR1 is LNHNV, CDR2 YYDKDF (reference sequence). V dropped 1 base and J dropped 4 bases, with 5 bases sitting between them. The CDR3 runs 12 residues. The CDR3 DNA reads TGTGCCACCAGCAGAGGGGGGTACGAGCAGTACTTC. Protein: CATSRGGYEQYF.

The V call is TRBV6-5, the J call TRBJ1-2, with D unclear. Germline V CDR1 and CDR2: MNHEY, SVGAGI. This CDR3 comprises 15 residues. V shed 0 bases and J shed 2 bases, with 10 bases lying between them. The CDR3 loop is CASSYSTTVNYGYTF. The CDR3 region has the DNA TGTGCCAGCAGTTACTCGACGACGGTGAACTATGGCTACACCTTC.

The rearrangement links TRBV6-5 to TRBJ2-6; D remains ambiguous. The V and J ends lost 1 base and 1 base respectively, with 5 bases between them. Germline CDR1 reads MNHEY; CDR2 reads SVGAGI. The CDR3 runs to 15 residues. The CDR3 reads CASSYLQSGANVLTF. As DNA, the CDR3 is TGTGCCAGCAGTTACTTACAGTCTGGGGCCAACGTCCTGACTTTC.

Of note for this clonotype: This clone may be a read error of a much larger clone one base away. V usage is TRBV28 and J usage is TRBJ2-5; the match to TRBD2 covers 7 bases. Germline V CDR1 and CDR2: MDHEN, SYDVKM. The length of the CDR3 is 16 residues. The CDR3 reads CASNPPGGEGQEAQYF. DNA of the CDR3: TGTGCCAGCAACCCCCCCGGAGGGGAGGGCCAAGAGGCCCAGTACTTC.

This clonotype was found many times. This chain connects TRBV11-2 to TRBJ2-7; D call uncertain. Germline V gives CDR1 SGHAT, CDR2 FQNNGV. This CDR3 contains 12 residues. Trimming cost V 5 bases and J 9 bases, with 14 bases left between them. CDR3 DNA: TGTGCCAGCAGCCCACGTTCTTTTGTGCAGTACTTC. It encodes CASSPRSFVQYF.

This chain uses TRBV2 with TRBJ2-7; 8 bases are a match to TRBD2. The CDR3 runs to 14 residues. Trimming at V came to 7 bases and at J to 7 bases, leaving 12 bases not matched to a gene. The germline V gene encodes CDR1 SNHLY and CDR2 FYNNEI. The CDR3 bases are TGTGCCAGCAAGGGGCGGCGGGGGGTCGTAGAGCAGTACTTC. Translating it yields CASKGRRGVVEQYF.

This clonotype was picked up many times. This sequence joins TRBV6-5 and TRBJ1-5; tentative D call: TRBD1 (5 bases). The germline V gene has CDR1 MNHEY and CDR2 SVGAGI. V gave up 2 bases and J gave up 2 bases, with 7 bases separating them. The CDR3 spans 14 residues. CDR3 region: CASSYGAGNQPQHF. CDR3 in DNA: TGTGCCAGCAGTTACGGGGCTGGCAATCAGCCCCAGCATTTT.

Only a few counts were recorded for this clonotype. The chain joins TRBV6-1 to TRBJ2-3, with D perhaps matching TRBD2 (6 bases). V lost 3 bases and J lost 6, with 13 bases in between. The length of the CDR3 is 14 residues. Germline CDR1 is MNHNS and CDR2 is SASEGT. CDR3 residues: CASSDGQRADTQYF. Here the CDR3 DNA reads TGTGCCAGCAGTGACGGCCAGCGGGCGGATACGCAGTATTTT.

The sample holds many counts of this clonotype. The V call is TRBV6-1, the J call TRBJ2-7; 8 nucleotides line up with TRBD1. V lost 4 bases and J lost 3; bases outside the gene matches: 8. The CDR3 extends over 15 amino acids. Looked up from germline, CDR1 is MNHNS and CDR2 is SASEGT. In DNA, the CDR3 is TGTGCCAGCAGTGTACCGGGACAGGCCAACTACGAGCAGTACTTC. Its protein product is CASSVPGQANYEQYF.

The rearrangement joins TRBV11-2 to TRBJ2-7, with D unclear. V was shortened by 5 bases and J by 2 bases, with 10 bases between the two germline ends. The CDR3 sequence is 13 residues long. The germline V gene has CDR1 SGHAT and CDR2 FQNNGV. CDR3 sequence reads: CASSPKGPYEQYV. The CDR3, as DNA: TGTGCCAGCAGCCCGAAAGGGCCCTACGAGCAGTACGTC.

This clonotype has a count of ten or more. This chain links TRBV2 with TRBJ1-2, with TRBD1 as a possible D gene (5 bases). With 6 bases removed from V and 8 bases from J, the gap between germline ends came to 16 bases. The CDR3 spans 13 residues. Germline V gene sequence: CDR1 SNHLY, CDR2 FYNNEI. The CDR3 DNA reads as TGTGCCAGCAGACGCGATTCGGGGGAGGGCTACACCTTC. Translated: CASRRDSGEGYTF. The whole variable domain, filled in from reference TRBV2 and TRBJ1-2, reads EPEVTQTPSHQVTQMGQEVILRCVPISNHLYFYWYRQILGQKVEFLVSFYNNEISEKSEIFDDQFSVERPDGSNFTLKIRSTKLEDSAMYFCASRRDSGEGYTFGSGTRLTVV.

On this clonotype itself: Just one base apart from a much larger clone, this may be a read error. CDR3 DNA: TGTGCCAGTAGTGCCGGGACAGGGAGGGAAAATCAGCCCCAGCAGTTT. This codes for CASSAGTGRENQPQQF. The chain links TRBV19 to TRBJ1-5; 9 bases map to TRBD1. The CDR3 is 16 residues long. Germline values: CDR1 LNHDA, CDR2 SQIVND (reference sequence).

This clonotype occurred many times. The rearrangement joins TRBV20-1 to TRBJ1-5; TRBD1 matches 10 bases. The germline gives CDR1 DFQATT, CDR2 SNEGSKA (reference sequence). The CDR3 loop spans 18 amino acids. V dropped 3 bases and J dropped 1; count of bases not matched to a gene: 12. CDR3 sequence (DNA): TGCAGTGCTAGGATCCCGGCCGGGACAGGGGTAAGCAATCAGCCCCAGCATTTT. Translation: CSARIPAGTGVSNQPQHF.

CDR3 in amino acids: CSARRGEETQYF. CDR3 coding DNA: TGCAGTGCTAGGAGAGGGGAAGAGACCCAGTACTTC. V and J are TRBV20-1 and TRBJ2-5; D tentatively reads TRBD1 or TRBD2 (5 bases each). The germline V gene encodes CDR1 DFQATT and CDR2 SNEGSKA (reference sequence). V dropped 3 bases and J dropped 3 bases, with 8 bases sitting between them. The CDR3 sequence is 12 residues long.